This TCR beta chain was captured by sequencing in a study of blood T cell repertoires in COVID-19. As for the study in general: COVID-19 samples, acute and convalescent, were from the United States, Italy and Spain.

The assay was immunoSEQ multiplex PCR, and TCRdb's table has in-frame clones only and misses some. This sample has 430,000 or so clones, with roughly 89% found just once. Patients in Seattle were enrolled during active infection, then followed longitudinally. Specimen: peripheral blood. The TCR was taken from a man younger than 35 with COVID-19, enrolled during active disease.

The CDR3 sequence: CASSLDSRSADTQYF. The CDR3 region has the DNA TGTGCCAGCAGCTTAGATTCCCGTAGCGCAGATACGCAGTATTTT. This chain links TRBV11-2 with TRBJ2-3, with a tentative D call TRBD2 (5 bases). V lost 0 bases, J lost 4 bases, and 11 bases lay in between. CDR3 size: 15 residues. Germline-derived CDR1 and CDR2 are SGHAT and FQNNGV.